The rows below give T cell receptor beta chains drawn from one sample of a study of Ad26.COV2.S vaccination and SARS-CoV-2 variants. The assay was immunoSEQ multiplex PCR, and TCRdb's table has in-frame clones only and misses some. The table has about 140,000 clones, more than 80% seen once. The sequences come from peripheral blood, collected after recovery from COVID-19. Receptors originate from a human donor who had recovered from COVID-19. Both conserved end residues are trimmed from each CDR3.

cdr3_aa j_call v_call cdr3_length
ASSRKGDEQY TRBJ2-7 TRBV18 10
ASSLRGKGPETQY TRBJ2-5 TRBV28 13
ASSSLGGSYEQY TRBJ2-7 TRBV7-8 12
SLIPGLQVYNEQF TRBJ2-1 TRBV29-1 13
ASSDPSTGANSPLH TRBJ1-6 TRBV6-1 14
ASSLDRWVTEAF TRBJ1-1 TRBV11-2 12
ATSDPGQGATNEKLF TRBJ1-4 TRBV24-1 15
ASSPFDNTEAF TRBJ1-1 TRBV7-6 11
ARRYGTIGYT TRBJ1-2 TRBV5-3 10
ASSPGNTEAF TRBJ1-1 TRBV9 10
ASSSTLSGYT TRBJ1-2 TRBV9 10
ASSPTGQASSNSPLH TRBJ1-6 TRBV5-6 15
ASSLEADTQY TRBJ2-3 TRBV28 10
ASSLESSELF TRBJ2-2 TRBV5-6 10
ASSLGGSPFQETQY TRBJ2-5 TRBV5-5 14
ASSSTGVVYEQF TRBJ2-1 TRBV5-5 12
ASSHSGYSTDTQY TRBJ2-3 TRBV6-5 13
ASSSSGVRTGELF TRBJ2-2 TRBV28 13
AWSPGGPLGEQY TRBJ2-7 TRBV30 12
SVGQYTEAF TRBJ1-1 TRBV29-1 9
ASEPGALGTEAF TRBJ1-1 TRBV19 12
ASSPGAGGQGDTQY TRBJ2-3 TRBV11-2 14
ASSLVPARNTEAF TRBJ1-1 TRBV7-2 13
ASSLRSGTDTQY TRBJ2-3 TRBV5-1 12
ASSGDPGAAINQPQH TRBJ1-5 TRBV7-9 15
ASSAGILQPQH TRBJ1-5 TRBV12-3/TRBV12-4 11
ASSLDGEDTQY TRBJ2-3 TRBV28 11
ASCVRGQRTEAF TRBJ1-1 TRBV19 12
ATSRDRGNQPQH TRBJ1-5 TRBV15 12
ATSRGIDTSNQPQH TRBJ1-5 TRBV15 14
ASSWRSGIEQF TRBJ2-1 TRBV6-5 11
ASSYIGGGVDEQY TRBJ2-7 TRBV28 13
ASSHHFFGILTSSEQF TRBJ2-1 TRBV4-3 16
ASSDTSGGYNEQF TRBJ2-1 TRBV14 13
ASSQRPGNTEAF TRBJ1-1 TRBV4-3 12
AWSDGTISNQPQH TRBJ1-5 TRBV30 13
ASSLLGQYEQY TRBJ2-7 TRBV27 11
ASSSSGNTDTQY TRBJ2-3 TRBV5-1 12
ASSYGGATNEKLF TRBJ1-4 TRBV6-5 13
ASSLTPGNLETQY TRBJ2-5 TRBV3-1/TRBV3-2 13
ASSLSGNQPQH TRBJ1-5 TRBV7-2 11
ASRERGRGQPQH TRBJ1-5 TRBV27 12
ASSMGPTAF TRBJ1-1 TRBV6-2/TRBV6-3 9
ASSLPNTVNTQY TRBJ2-3 TRBV28 12
ASSLGPPIGYEQF TRBJ2-1 TRBV7-2 13
ASSPGTSGAYNEQF TRBJ2-1 TRBV7-9 14
ASSPGTSGTEQF TRBJ2-1 TRBV18 12
ASSYADGGEEQY TRBJ2-7 TRBV6-6 12
ASSLEGQGAYNEQF TRBJ2-1 TRBV5-1 14
ASSLDQGFRVQY TRBJ2-4 TRBV5-6 12
ASSTTGQHNSPLH TRBJ1-6 TRBV2 13
ASSPDSGEQY TRBJ2-7 TRBV5-6 10
ASSFRASDSGANVLT TRBJ2-6 TRBV27 15
ASSASGGVPYEQY TRBJ2-7 TRBV7-2 13
ASSQDRWRLREKLF TRBJ1-4 TRBV4-3 14
ASSLDRGGAKGEQY TRBJ2-7 TRBV11-2 14
ASSVLDLNTGELF TRBJ2-2 TRBV9 13
ASSVGGETDTQY TRBJ2-3 TRBV9 12